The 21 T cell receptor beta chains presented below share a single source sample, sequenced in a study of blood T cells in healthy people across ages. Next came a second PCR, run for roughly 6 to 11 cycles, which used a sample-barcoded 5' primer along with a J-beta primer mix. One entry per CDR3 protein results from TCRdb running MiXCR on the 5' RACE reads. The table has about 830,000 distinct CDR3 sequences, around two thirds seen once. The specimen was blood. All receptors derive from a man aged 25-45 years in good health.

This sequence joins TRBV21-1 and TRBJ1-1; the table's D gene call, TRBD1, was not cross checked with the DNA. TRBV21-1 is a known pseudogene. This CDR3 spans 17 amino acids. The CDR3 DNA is TGTGCCAGCAGCAAAAAAGAGGGGGCCTTTCACAATGGTGAAGCTTTCTTT. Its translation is CASSKKEGAFHNGEAFF.

CDR3 amino acids: CSVTQRGTGAGYEQYF. The CDR3 bases are TGCAGCGTCACCCAACGGGGGACAGGGGCTGGGTACGAGCAGTACTTC. The chain uses TRBV29-1 and TRBJ2-4, with 10 bases fitting TRBD1. Near its end, the DNA agrees better with TRBJ2-7, so the J call may be wrong. This CDR3 has 16 residues. Germline V CDR1 and CDR2: SQVTM, ANQGSEA.

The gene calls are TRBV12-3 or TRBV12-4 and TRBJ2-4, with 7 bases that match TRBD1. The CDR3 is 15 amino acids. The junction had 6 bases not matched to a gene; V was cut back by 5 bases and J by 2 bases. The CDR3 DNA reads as TGTGCCAGCAGTCTGACAGGGTTTACCAAAAACATTCAGTACTTC. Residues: CASSLTGFTKNIQYF.

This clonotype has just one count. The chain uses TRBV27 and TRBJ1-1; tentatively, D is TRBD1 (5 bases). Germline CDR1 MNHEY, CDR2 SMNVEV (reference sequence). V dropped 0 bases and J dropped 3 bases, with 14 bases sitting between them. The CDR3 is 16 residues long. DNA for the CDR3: TGTGCCAGCAGTTTATCAGGGGCGGTGTGGTACACTGAAGCTTTCTTT. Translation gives CASSLSGAVWYTEAFF.

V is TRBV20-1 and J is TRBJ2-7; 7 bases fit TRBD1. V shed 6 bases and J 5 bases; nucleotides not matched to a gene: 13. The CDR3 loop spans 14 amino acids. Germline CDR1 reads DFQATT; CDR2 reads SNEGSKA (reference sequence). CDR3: CSARRPGGRDEQYF. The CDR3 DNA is TGCAGTGCAAGGCGCCCAGGGGGTCGCGACGAGCAGTACTTC.

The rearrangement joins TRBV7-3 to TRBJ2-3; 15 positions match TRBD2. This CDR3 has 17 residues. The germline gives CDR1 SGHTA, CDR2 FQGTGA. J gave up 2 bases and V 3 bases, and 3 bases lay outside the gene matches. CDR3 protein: CASSFGTSGGPTDTQYF. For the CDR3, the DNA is TGTGCCAGCAGCTTCGGGACTAGCGGGGGGCCCACAGATACGCAGTATTTT.

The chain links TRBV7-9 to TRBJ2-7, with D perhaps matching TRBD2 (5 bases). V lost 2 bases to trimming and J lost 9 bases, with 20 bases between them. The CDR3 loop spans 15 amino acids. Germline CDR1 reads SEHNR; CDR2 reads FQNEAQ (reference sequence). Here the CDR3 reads CASSLIAGPLAGQYF. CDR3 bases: TGTGCCAGCAGCTTAATCGCTGGGCCCCTGGCGGGGCAGTACTTC.

In DNA, the CDR3 is TGTGCCATCAGCGGGACTAGCTCCCCTGGGAATGAGCAGTTCTTC. Translating gives CAISGTSSPGNEQFF. V gene TRBV10-3 combines with J gene TRBJ2-1, with 9 positions matching TRBD2. Germline assignment: CDR1 ENHRY and CDR2 SYGVKD. The CDR3 has 15 residues. The V segment lost 6 bases and the J segment 7 bases; nucleotides outside the gene matches: 10.

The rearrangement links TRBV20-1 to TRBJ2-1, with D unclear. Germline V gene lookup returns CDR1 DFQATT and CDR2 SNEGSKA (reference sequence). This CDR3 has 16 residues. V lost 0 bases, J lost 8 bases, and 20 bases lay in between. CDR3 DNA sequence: TGCAGTGCTAGAGATCAGAGGTGGGATCGGGTCGATGAGCAGTTCTTC. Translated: CSARDQRWDRVDEQFF.

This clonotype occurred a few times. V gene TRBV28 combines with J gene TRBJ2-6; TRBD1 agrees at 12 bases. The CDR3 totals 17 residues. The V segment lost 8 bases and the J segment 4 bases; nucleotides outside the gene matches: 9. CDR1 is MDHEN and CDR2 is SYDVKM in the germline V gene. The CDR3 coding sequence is TGTGCCAGCTCGGGACAGGGGGCGCGGGTAGGGGCCAACGTCCTGACTTTC. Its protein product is CASSGQGARVGANVLTF.

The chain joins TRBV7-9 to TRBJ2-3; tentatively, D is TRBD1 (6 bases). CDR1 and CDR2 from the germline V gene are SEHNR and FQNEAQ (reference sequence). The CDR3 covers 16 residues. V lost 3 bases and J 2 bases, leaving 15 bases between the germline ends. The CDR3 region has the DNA TGTGCCAGCAGCTTCGGACAGAAGGGAATCACAGATACGCAGTATTTT. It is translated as CASSFGQKGITDTQYF.

The chain's CDR3 is CASSQDWASGGPSTDTQYF. CDR3 in DNA: TGCGCCAGCAGCCAAGATTGGGCTAGCGGGGGGCCTAGCACAGATACGCAGTATTTT. This chain uses TRBV4-3 with TRBJ2-3; 11 nucleotides match TRBD2. Per germline, CDR1 LGHNA and CDR2 YSLEER. The J segment lost 0 bases and the V segment lost 0 bases, leaving 8 bases of the junction unmatched. This CDR3 spans 19 amino acids.

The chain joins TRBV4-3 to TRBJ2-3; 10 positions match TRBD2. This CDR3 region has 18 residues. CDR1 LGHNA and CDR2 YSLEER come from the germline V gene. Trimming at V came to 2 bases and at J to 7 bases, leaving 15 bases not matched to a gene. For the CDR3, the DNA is TGCGCCAGCAGCCAATCCTCCGGGACTAGCGAACTCAAATATACGCAGTATTTT. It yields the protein CASSQSSGTSELKYTQYF.

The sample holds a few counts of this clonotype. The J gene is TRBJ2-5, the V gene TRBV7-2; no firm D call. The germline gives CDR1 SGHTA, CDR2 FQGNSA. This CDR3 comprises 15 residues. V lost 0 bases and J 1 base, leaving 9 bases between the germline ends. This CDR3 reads CASSLAQTPQETQYF. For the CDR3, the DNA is TGTGCCAGCAGCTTAGCACAGACTCCCCAAGAGACCCAGTACTTC. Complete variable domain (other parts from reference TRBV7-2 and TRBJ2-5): GAGVSQSPSNKVTEKGKDVELRCDPISGHTALYWYRQSLGQGLEFLIYFQGNSAPDKSGLPSDRFSAERTGGSVSTLTIQRTQQEDSAVYLCASSLAQTPQETQYFGPGTRLLVL.

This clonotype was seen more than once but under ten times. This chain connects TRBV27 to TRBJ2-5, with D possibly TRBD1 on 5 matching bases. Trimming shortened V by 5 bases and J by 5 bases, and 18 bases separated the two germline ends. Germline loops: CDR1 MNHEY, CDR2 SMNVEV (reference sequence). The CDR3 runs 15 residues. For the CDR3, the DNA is TGTGCCAGCAGTCCCTCCTCATGGGGCATGGAGACCCAGTACTTC. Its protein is CASSPSSWGMETQYF.

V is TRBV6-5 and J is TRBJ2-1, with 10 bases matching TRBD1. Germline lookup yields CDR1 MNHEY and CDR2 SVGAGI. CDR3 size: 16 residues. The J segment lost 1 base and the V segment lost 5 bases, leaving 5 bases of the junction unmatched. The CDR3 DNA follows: TGTGCCAGCAGTAGACAGGGGGCAGCTTCCTACAATGAGCAGTTCTTC. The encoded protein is CASSRQGAASYNEQFF.

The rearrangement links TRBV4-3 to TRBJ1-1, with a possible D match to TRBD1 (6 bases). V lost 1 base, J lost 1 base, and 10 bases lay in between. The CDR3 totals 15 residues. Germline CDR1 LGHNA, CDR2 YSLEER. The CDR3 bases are TGCGCCAGCAGCCAAGGAGACAGGTCGAACACTGAAGCTTTCTTT. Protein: CASSQGDRSNTEAFF.

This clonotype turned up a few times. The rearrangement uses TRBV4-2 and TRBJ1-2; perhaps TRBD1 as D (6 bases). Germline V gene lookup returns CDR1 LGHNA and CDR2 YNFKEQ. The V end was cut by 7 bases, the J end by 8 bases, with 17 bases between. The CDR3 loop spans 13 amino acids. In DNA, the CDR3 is TGTGCCAGCAACCCCCCGGGGGCCGGCGGCTACACCTTC. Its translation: CASNPPGAGGYTF.

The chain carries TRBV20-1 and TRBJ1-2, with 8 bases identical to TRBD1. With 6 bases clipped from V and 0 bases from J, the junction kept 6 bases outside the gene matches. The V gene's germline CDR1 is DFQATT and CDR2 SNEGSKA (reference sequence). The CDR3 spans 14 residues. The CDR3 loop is CSAPDRGANYGYTF. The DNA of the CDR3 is TGCAGTGCCCCCGACAGGGGCGCTAACTATGGCTACACCTTC.

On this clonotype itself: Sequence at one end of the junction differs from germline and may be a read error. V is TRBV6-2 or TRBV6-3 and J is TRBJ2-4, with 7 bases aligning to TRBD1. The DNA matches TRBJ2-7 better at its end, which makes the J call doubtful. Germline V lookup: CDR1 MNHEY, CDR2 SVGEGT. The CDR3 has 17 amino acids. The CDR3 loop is CTSSYSISGTELYEQYF. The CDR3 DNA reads TGTACCAGCAGTTACTCGATTTCCGGGACAGAGCTATACGAGCAGTACTTC.

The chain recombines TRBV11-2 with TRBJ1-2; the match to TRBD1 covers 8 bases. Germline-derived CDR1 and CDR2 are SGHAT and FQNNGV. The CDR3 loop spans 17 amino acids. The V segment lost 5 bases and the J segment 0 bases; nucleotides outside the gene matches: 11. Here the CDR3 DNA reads TGTGCCAGCAGCGAAGGGAGCAGGGGGCCGACTAACTATGGCTACACCTTC. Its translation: CASSEGSRGPTNYGYTF. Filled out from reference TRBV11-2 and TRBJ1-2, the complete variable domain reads EAGVAQSPRYKIIEKRQSVAFWCNPISGHATLYWYQQILGQGPKLLIQFQNNGVVDDSQLPKDRFSAERLKGVDSTLKIQPAKLEDSAVYLCASSEGSRGPTNYGYTFGSGTRLTVV.